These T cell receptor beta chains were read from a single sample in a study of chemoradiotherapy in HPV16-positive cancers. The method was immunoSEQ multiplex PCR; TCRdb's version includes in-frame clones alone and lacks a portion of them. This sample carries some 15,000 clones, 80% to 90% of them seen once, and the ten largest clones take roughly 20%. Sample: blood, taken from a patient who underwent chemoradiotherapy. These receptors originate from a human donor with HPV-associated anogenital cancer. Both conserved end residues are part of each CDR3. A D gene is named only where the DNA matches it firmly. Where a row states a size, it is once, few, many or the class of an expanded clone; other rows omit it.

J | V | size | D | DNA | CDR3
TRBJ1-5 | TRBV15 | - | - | TGTGCCACCAGCAGCGGGGGAGCAGAAAGCAATCAGCCCCAGCATTTT | CATSSGGAESNQPQHF
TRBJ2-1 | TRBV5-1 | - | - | TGCGCCAGCAGCCCCGAACCCCGGTCCGATGAGCAGTTCTTC | CASSPEPRSDEQFF
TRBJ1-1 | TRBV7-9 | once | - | TGTGCCAGCAGCAAGGGCGGGGTGAACACTGAAGCTTTCTTT | CASSKGGVNTEAFF
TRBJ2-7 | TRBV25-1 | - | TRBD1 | TGTGCCAGCAGTGGGGGACAGGGATCAACCTACGAGCAGTACTTC | CASSGGQGSTYEQYF
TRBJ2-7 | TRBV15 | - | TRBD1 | TGTGCCACCAGCAGAGTACGGGACAGTACCTACGAGCAGTACTTC | CATSRVRDSTYEQYF
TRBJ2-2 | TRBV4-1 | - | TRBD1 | TGCGCCAGCAGCCAACCGAGACAGGGAAGAAGGCCCGGGGAGCTGTTTTTT | CASSQPRQGRRPGELFF
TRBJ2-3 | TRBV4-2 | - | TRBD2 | TGTGCCAGCAGCCGTAGCGGGGGGCCCACAGATACGCAGTATTTT | CASSRSGGPTDTQYF
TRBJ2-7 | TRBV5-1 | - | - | TGCGCCAGCACCCCAGACAGGACTCGCTCCTACGAGCAGTACTTC | CASTPDRTRSYEQYF
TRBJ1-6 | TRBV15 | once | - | TGTGCCACCTCGGGGCGGGGCCGCAATTCACCCCTCCACTTT | CATSGRGRNSPLHF
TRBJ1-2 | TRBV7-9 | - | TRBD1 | TGTGCCAGCAGCTTGGGGACAGGGGTTGGCTACACCTTC | CASSLGTGVGYTF
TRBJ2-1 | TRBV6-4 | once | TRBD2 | TGTGCCAGCAGTGAACCGGGAGGCTCCTACAATGAGCAGTTCTTC | CASSEPGGSYNEQFF
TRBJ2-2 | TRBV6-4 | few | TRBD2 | TGTGCCAGCAGTGACGCTAGCGGGCACGGGGAGCTGTTTTTT | CASSDASGHGELFF
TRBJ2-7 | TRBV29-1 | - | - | TGCAGCGTTGTCGGGAGAGCAACCTACGAGCAGTACTTC | CSVVGRATYEQYF
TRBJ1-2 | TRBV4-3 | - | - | TGCGCCAGCAGCCAAGATCGGGGCAGGACGGGCTACACCTTC | CASSQDRGRTGYTF
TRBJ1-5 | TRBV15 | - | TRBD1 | TGTGCCACCAGCAGAGGAGGGACAGGGTCAAATCAGCCCCAGCATTTT | CATSRGGTGSNQPQHF
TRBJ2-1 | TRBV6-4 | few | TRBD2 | TGTGCCAGCAGTGACGGGGGGGCCTACAATGAGCAGTTCTTC | CASSDGGAYNEQFF
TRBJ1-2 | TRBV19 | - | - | TGTGCCAGTAGTATAAACGGTGACTATGGCTACACCTTC | CASSINGDYGYTF
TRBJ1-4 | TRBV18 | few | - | TGTGCCAGCTCCCGGGTCAATGAAAAACTGTTTTTT | CASSRVNEKLFF
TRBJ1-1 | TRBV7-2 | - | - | TGTGCCAGCAGCTTAGGGATTCGCCAGTCGACAATTGAAGCTTTCTTT | CASSLGIRQSTIEAFF
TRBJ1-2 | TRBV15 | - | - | TGTGCCACCAGCAGAGATAGGACTCCTACTGGTGGCTACACCTTC | CATSRDRTPTGGYTF
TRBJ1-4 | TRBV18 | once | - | TGTGCCAGCTCACTCAGAGACGTCACAACTAATGAAAAACTGTTTTTT | CASSLRDVTTNEKLFF
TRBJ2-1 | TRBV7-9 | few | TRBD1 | TGTGCCAGCAGCTTAGCGACAGGGTATTACAATGAGCAGTTCTTC | CASSLATGYYNEQFF
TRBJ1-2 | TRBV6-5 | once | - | TGTGCCACGGGGGGGTTGAAGGGCTACACCTTC | CATGGLKGYTF
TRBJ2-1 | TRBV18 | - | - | TGTGCCAGCTCACCACTTCCCGGCGGAGGCTACAATGAGCAGTTCTTC | CASSPLPGGGYNEQFF
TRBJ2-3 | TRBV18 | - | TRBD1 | TGTGCCAGCTCACCGAGGACAGGGTATACAGATACGCAGTATTTT | CASSPRTGYTDTQYF
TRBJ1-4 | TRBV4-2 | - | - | TGTGCCAGCAGCCGAGAAGACACCCGAAAACTGTTTTTT | CASSREDTRKLFF